This T cell receptor (beta chain) was observed in a study of T-cell memory formation after mild COVID-19. This CDR3 comprises 16 residues. The germline V gene has CDR1 MRHNA and CDR2 SNTAGT. V was shortened by 4 bases and J by 3 bases, with 16 bases between the two germline ends. This clonotype was counted only a few times. The antigen remains undetermined. The study's findings and limits: The main location of contracting CD4+ clones was CM and EM, and that of contracting CD8+ clones was EMRA. The authors left the SARS-CoV-2 specificity of second-wave clones peaking on day 37 unconfirmed.

TCRdb independently ran MiXCR on the 5' RACE reads; one entry per CDR3 protein. The sample shows some 200,000 distinct CDR3 sequences, around 8.8% of them seen only once. The rearrangement links TRBV6-4 to TRBJ2-1; a possible D gene is TRBD1 (5 bases). The source is a man between 18 and 29 years old who had mild COVID-19 (a few samples of this study predate the infection). Cell type and time point are not known. The sequencing sample was made of PBMCs or a T cell subset sorted from them (not recorded which). The CDR3 sequence: CASSAGYRPFYNEQFF. In DNA form, the CDR3 reads TGTGCCAGCAGTGCTGGTTACAGGCCGTTCTACAATGAGCAGTTCTTC.